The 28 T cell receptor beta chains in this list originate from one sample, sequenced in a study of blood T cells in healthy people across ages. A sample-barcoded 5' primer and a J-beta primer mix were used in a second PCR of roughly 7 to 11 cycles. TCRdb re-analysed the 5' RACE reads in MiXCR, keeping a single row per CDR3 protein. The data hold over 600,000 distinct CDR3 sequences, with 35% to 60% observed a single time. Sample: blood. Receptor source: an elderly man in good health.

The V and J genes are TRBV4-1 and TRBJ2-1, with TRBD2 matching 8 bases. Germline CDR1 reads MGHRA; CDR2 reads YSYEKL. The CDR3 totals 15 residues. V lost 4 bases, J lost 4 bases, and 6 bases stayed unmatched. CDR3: CASSLPRGGYNEQFF. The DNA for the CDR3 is TGCGCCAGCAGCCTTCCTCGGGGGGGGTACAATGAGCAGTTCTTC.

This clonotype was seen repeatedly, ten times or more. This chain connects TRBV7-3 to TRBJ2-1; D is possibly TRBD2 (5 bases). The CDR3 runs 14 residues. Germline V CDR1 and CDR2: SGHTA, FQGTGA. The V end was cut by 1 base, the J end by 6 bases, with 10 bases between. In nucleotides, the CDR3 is TGTGCCAGCAGCTTAAAGCGAGGGATCAATGAGCAGTTCTTC. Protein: CASSLKRGINEQFF.

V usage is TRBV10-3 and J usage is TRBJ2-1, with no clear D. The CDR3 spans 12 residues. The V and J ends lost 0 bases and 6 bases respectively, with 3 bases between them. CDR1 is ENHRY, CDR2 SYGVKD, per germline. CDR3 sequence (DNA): TGTGCCATCAGTGAGTCGAGCAATGAGCAGTTCTTC. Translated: CAISESSNEQFF.

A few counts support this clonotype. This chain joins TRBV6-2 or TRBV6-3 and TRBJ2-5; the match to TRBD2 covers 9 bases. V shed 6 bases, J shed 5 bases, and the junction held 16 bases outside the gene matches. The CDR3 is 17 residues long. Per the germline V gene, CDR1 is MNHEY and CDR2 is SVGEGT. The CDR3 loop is CASSPGTSRITTETQYF. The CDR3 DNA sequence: TGTGCCAGCAGCCCCGGGACTAGCAGGATAACAACGGAGACCCAGTACTTC.

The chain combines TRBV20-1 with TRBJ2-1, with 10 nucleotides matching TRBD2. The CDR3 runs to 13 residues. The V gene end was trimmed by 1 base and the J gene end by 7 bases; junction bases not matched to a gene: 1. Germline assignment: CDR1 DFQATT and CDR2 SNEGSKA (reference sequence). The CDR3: CSARGLAGNEQFF. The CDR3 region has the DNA TGCAGTGCTAGAGGACTAGCGGGTAATGAGCAGTTCTTC.

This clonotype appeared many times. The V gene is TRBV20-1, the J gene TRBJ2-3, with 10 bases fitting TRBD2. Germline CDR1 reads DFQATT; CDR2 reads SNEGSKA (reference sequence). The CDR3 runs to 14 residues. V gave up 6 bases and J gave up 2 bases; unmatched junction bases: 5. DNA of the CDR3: TGCAGTGCGGGCGGACTAGCGGCCACAGATACGCAGTATTTT. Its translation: CSAGGLAATDTQYF.

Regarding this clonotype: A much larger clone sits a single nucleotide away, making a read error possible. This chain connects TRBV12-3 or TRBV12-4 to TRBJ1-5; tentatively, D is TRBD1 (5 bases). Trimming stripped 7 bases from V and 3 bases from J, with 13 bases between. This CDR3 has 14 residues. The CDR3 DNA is TGTGCCAGCAAGTCAACAGGAGTCAATCAGCCCCAGCATTTT. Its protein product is CASKSTGVNQPQHF.

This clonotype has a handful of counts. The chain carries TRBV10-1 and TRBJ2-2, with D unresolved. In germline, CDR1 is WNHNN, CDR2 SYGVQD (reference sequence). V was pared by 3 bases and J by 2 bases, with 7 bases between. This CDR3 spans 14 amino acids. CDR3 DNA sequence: TGCGCCAGCAGTGACTTCGGAAACACCGGGGAGCTGTTTTTT. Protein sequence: CASSDFGNTGELFF.

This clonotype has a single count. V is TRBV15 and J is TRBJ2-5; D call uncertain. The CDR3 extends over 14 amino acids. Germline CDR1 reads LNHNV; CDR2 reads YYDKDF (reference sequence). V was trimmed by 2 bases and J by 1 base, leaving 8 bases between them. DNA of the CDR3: TGTGCCACCAGCAGAACCCCTACCCAAGAGACCCAGTACTTC. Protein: CATSRTPTQETQYF. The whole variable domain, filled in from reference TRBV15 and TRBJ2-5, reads DAMVIQNPRYQVTQFGKPVTLSCSQTLNHNVMYWYQQKSSQAPKLLFHYYDKDFNNEADTPDNFQSRRPNTSFCFLDIRSPGLGDTAMYLCATSRTPTQETQYFGPGTRLLVL.

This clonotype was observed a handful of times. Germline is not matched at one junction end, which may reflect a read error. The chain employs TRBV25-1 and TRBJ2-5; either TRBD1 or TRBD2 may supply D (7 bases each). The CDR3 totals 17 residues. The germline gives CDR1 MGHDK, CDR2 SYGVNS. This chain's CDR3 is CAGSEGRAGGLQETQYF. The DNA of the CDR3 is TGTGCCGGCAGTGAAGGGAGGGCAGGGGGACTCCAAGAGACCCAGTACTTC.

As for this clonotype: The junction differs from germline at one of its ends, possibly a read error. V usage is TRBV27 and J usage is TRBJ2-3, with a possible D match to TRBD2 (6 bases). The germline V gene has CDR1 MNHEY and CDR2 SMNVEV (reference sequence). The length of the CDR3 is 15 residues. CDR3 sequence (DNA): TGTGCCGGCAGTTTAGGCGGAGGGCATAGAGATACGCAGTATTTT. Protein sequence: CAGSLGGGHRDTQYF.

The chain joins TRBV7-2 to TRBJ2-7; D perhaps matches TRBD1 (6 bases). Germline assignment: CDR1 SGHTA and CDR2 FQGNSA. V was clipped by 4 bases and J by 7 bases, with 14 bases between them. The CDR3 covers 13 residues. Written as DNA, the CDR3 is TGTGCCAGCAGCTACCGGAGACAGGATGAGCAGTACTTC. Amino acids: CASSYRRQDEQYF. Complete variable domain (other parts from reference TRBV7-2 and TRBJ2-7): GAGVSQSPSNKVTEKGKDVELRCDPISGHTALYWYRQSLGQGLEFLIYFQGNSAPDKSGLPSDRFSAERTGGSVSTLTIQRTQQEDSAVYLCASSYRRQDEQYFGPGTRLTVT.

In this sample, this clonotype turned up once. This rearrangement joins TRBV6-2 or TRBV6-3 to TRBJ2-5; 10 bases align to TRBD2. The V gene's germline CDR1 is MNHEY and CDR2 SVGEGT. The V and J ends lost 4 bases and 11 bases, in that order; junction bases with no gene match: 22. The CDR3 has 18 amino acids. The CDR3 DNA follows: TGTGCCAGCAGTTCCCGCTCCCCGTCTAGCGGGAGAACGGATGAGCAGTACTTC. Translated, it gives CASSSRSPSSGRTDEQYF.

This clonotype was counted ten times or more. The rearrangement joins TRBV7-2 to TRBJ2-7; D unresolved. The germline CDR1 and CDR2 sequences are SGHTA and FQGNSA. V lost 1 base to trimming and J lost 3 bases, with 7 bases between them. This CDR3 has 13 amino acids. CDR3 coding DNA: TGTGCCAGCAGCTTAGTGGGTATCTACGAGCAGTACTTC. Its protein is CASSLVGIYEQYF. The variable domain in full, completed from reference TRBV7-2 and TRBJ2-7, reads GAGVSQSPSNKVTEKGKDVELRCDPISGHTALYWYRQSLGQGLEFLIYFQGNSAPDKSGLPSDRFSAERTGGSVSTLTIQRTQQEDSAVYLCASSLVGIYEQYFGPGTRLTVT.

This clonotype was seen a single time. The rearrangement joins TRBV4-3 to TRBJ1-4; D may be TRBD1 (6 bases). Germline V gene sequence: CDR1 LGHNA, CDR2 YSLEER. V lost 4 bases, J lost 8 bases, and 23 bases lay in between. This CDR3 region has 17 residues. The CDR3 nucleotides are TGCGCCAGCAGCCTCCTTCAGGACAGAACTGGAGGGGAAAAACTGTTTTTT. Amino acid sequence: CASSLLQDRTGGEKLFF.

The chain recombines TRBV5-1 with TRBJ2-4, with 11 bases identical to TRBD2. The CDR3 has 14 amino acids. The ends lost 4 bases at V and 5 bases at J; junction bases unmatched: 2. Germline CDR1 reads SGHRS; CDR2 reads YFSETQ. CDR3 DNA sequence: TGCGCCAGCAGCCCGGGACTAGCGGAAAACATTCAGTACTTC. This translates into CASSPGLAENIQYF.

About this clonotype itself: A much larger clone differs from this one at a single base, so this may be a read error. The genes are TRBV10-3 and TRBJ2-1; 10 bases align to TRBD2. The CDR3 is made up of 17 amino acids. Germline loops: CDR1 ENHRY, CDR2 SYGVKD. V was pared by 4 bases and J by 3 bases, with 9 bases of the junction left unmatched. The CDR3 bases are TGTGCCATCAGTGCATCCTCTAGCGGGAGAAGCTACAATGAGCAGTTCTTC. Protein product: CAISASSSGRSYNEQFF.

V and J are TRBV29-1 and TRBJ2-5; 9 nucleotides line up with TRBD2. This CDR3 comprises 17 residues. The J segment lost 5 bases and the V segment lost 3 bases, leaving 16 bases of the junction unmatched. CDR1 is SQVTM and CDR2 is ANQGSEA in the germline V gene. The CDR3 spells CSVDGLAGGLGGETQYF. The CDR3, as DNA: TGCAGCGTTGACGGCCTCGCGGGAGGGCTGGGGGGGGAGACCCAGTACTTC. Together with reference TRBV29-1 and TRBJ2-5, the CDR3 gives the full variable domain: SAVISQKPSRDICQRGTSLTIQCQVDSQVTMMFWYRQQPGQSLTLIATANQGSEATYESGFVIDKFPISRPNLTFSTLTVSNMSPEDSSIYLCSVDGLAGGLGGETQYFGPGTRLLVL.

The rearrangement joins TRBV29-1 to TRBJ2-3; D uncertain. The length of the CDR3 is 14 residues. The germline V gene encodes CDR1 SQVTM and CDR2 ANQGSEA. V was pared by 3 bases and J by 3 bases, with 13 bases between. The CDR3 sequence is CSVDRQVGTDTQYF. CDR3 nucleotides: TGCAGCGTTGATCGGCAGGTGGGGACAGATACGCAGTATTTT.

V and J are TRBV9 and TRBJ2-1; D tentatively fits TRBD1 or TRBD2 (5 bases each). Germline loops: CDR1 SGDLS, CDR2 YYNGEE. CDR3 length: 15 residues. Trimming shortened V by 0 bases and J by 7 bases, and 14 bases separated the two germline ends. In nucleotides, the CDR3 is TGTGCCAGCAGCGTAGATGGACAATCGGGGAATGAGCAGTTCTTC. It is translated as CASSVDGQSGNEQFF.

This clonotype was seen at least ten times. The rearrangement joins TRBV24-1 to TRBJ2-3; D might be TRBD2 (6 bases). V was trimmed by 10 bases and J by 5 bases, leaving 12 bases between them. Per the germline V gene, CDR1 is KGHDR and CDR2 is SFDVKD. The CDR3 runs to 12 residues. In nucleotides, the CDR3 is TGTGCCACACGGGGGACCGGAGATACGCAGTATTTT. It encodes CATRGTGDTQYF.

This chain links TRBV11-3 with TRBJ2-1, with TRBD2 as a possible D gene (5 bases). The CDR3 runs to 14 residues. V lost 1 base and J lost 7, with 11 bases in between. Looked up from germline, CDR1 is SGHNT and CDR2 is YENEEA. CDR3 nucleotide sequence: TGTGCCAGCAGCTTAGTGGCTACTAGGAATGAGCAGTTCTTC. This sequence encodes CASSLVATRNEQFF.

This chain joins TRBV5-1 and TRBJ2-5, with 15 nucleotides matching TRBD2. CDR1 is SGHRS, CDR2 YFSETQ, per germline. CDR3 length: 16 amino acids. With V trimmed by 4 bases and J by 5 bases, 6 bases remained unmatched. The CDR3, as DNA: TGCGCCAGCAGCCCCGGGACTAGCGGGAGGATTGAGACCCAGTACTTC. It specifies CASSPGTSGRIETQYF.

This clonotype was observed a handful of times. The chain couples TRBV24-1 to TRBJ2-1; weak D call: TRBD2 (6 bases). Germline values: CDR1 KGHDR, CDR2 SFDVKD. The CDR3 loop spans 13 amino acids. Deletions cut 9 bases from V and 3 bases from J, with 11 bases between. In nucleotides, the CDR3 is TGTGCCACCGGTGGCGGGATCTACAATGAGCAGTTCTTC. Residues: CATGGGIYNEQFF.

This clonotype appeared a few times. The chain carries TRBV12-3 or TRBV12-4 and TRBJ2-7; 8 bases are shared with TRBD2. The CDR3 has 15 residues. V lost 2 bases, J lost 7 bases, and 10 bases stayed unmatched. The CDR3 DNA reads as TGTGCCAGCAGTTTAAACGGGCTAGCGGGCCAAGAGCAGTACTTC. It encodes CASSLNGLAGQEQYF.

The CDR3 nucleotides are TGTGCCAGCAGTTTGGGGCTAGCGGAATACCAAGAGACCCAGTACTTC. This gives the protein CASSLGLAEYQETQYF. V usage is TRBV28 and J usage is TRBJ2-5; TRBD2 matches 7 bases. Germline-derived CDR1 and CDR2 are MDHEN and SYDVKM. This CDR3 has 16 residues. V shed 3 bases, J shed 0 bases, and the junction held 7 bases outside the gene matches.

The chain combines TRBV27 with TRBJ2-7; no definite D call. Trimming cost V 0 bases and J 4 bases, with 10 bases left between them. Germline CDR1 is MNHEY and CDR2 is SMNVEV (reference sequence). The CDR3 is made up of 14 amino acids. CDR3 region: CASSLSVAQYEQYF. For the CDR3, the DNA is TGTGCCAGCAGTTTATCAGTTGCGCAGTACGAGCAGTACTTC.

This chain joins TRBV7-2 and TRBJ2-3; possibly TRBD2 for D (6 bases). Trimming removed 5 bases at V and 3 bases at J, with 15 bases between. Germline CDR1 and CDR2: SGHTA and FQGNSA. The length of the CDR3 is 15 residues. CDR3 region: CASSAQRVSTDTQYF. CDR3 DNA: TGTGCCAGCAGCGCCCAGCGGGTCTCAACAGATACGCAGTATTTT.